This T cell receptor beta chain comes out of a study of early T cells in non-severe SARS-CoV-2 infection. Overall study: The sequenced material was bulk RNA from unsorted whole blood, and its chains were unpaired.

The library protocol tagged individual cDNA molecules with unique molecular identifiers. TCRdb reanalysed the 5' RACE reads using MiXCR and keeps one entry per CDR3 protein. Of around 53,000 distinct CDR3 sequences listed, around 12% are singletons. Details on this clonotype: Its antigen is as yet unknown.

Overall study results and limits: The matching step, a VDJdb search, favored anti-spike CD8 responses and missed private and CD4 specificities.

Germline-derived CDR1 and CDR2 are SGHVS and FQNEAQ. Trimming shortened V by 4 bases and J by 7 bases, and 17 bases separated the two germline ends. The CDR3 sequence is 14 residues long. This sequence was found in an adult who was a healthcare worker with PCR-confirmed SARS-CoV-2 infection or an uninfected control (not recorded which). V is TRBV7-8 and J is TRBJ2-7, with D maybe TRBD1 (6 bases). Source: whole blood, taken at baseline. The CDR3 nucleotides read TGTGCCAGCAGCTCTCGCCTCGACAGGAATGAGCAGTACTTC. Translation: CASSSRLDRNEQYF.